The present TCR beta chain was sequenced within a study of cytomegalovirus exposure and HLA in healthy donors. Assay: immunoSEQ multiplex PCR; the TCRdb copy retains only in-frame clones and omits some. The table shows 150,000 to 200,000 clones, with more than 70% occurring only once. General observations from the study: As was reported, the classifier diagnosed cytomegalovirus status with high specificity and sensitivity. There were some public TCRs occurring in many donors, but most TCR sequences were rare. Later, an analysis found that TCR clusters from the first cohort tended to co-occur in the 90 to 150 validation repertoires.

About this clone itself: The antigen is not known.

V lost 0 bases, J lost 0 bases, and 7 bases lay in between. CDR1 and CDR2 from the germline V gene are SGHDT and YYEEEE. This CDR3 is built from 16 residues. Source material: PBMCs. The receptor was derived from a man aged 25-45 years in good health and CMV-seropositive. V and J are TRBV5-6 and TRBJ2-6; D unclear. The CDR3 protein is CASSLVQSSGANVLTF. Written as DNA, the CDR3 is TGTGCCAGCAGCTTGGTTCAATCCTCTGGGGCCAACGTCCTGACTTTC.